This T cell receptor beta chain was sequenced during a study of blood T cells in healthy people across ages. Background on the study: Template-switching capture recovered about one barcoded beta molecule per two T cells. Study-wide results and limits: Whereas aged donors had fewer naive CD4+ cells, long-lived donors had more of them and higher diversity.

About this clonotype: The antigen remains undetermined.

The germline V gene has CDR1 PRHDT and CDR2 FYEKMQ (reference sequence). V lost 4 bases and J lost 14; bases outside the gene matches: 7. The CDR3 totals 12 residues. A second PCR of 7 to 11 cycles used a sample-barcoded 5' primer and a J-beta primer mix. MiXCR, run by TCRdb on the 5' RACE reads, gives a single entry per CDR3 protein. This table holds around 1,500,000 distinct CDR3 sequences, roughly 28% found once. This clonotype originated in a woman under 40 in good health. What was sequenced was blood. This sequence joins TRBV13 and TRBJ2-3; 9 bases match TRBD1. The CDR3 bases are TGTGCCAGCAGCTCGGGGGACAGGGCCCCGTATTTT. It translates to CASSSGDRAPYF.